This T cell receptor beta chain emerged from a study of blood T cell repertoires in COVID-19. Study-wide context: Spain, Italy and the United States supplied samples that represented acute and convalescent COVID-19.

The length of the CDR3 is 12 residues. The V gene's germline CDR1 is SNHLY and CDR2 FYNNEI. The junction had 2 bases not matched to a gene; V was cut back by 4 bases and J by 5 bases. Authors' processing steps: It was from reference gene primer amplification that nucleated cell counts were estimated. Libraries were prepared by immunoSEQ multiplex PCR; TCRdb keeps only in-frame clonotypes and omits some of them. V, J and clone size were drawn from that table, and D and trimming were deduced from the DNA. The table includes just over 35,000 clones, approximately 90% detected once. This chain uses TRBV2 with TRBJ2-7, with 7 bases matching TRBD2. The clonotype comes from a human donor in a cohort sampled during active COVID-19. Material: peripheral blood. The CDR3 coding sequence is TGTGCCAGCAGTGTCGGGGGGAACGAGCAGTACTTC. Its translation is CASSVGGNEQYF.